The clone carrying this TCR beta chain was observed many times. Regions amplified from RNA transcripts were the TCR beta CDR3 regions. Using the HTBI primer set, a first-round RT-PCR was run on the TCR CDR3. TCRdb reanalysed the multiplex PCR reads using MiXCR and keeps one entry per CDR3 protein. This table has fewer than 750,000 distinct CDR3 sequences, around 15% appearing once. The data belong to a study of T cells in Graves' hyperthyroidism and ophthalmopathy. Between the trimmed V and J ends, which lost 2 bases and 0 bases, there was a span of 0 bases. Germline loops: CDR1 KGHDR, CDR2 SFDVKD. The CDR3 runs to 12 residues.

The receptor was derived from a woman aged 40 to 50 with Graves' ophthalmopathy. The specimen sequenced was blood. The gene calls are TRBV24-1 and TRBJ2-5, with D hard to call. CDR3 loop: CATSDYQETQYF. In nucleotides, the CDR3 is TGTGCCACCAGTGATTACCAAGAGACCCAGTACTTC.